This T cell receptor beta chain appears in the sequencing data of a study of response to subunit inactivated influenza vaccine. This clonotype was observed a few times. The V gene lost 1 base and the J gene lost 4 bases, with 9 bases spanning the gap. The CDR3 totals 14 residues. TCRdb reprocessed the RT-PCR reads with MiXCR, giving one entry per CDR3 protein. The sample yields 500,000 to 550,000 distinct CDR3 sequences, 20% to 25% seen once. These data were also reused for a study on T cells expressing NK-cell markers. From that study: TCR beta cDNA was made by 5'RACE template switching with UMIs. The same clonotypes also predominated in the CD3+CD56-NKG2C+ fraction of four donors.

The sequence was collected from a man aged 50 to 59 who received an inactivated influenza vaccine. The chain is built from TRBV12-3 or TRBV12-4 and TRBJ2-3; possibly TRBD2 for D (6 bases). This material consisted of CD4+ T cells sorted from PBMCs, taken approximately 12 days after vaccination. The CDR3 protein is CASSLGGTSDTQYF. In nucleotides, the CDR3 is TGTGCCAGCAGTTTAGGCGGGACTTCAGATACGCAGTATTTT.